This TCR beta chain was observed in a study of blood T cell repertoires in COVID-19. Looking at the study overall: The United States, Italy and Spain provided the acute and convalescent COVID-19 samples. PBMCs, B-cell-depleted T cells, or T cells were the source of the cDNA or gDNA that made up the material.

The CDR3 extends over 11 amino acids. V lost 5 bases and J 6 bases, leaving 10 bases between the germline ends. Germline V CDR1 and CDR2: SQVTM, ANQGSEA. Source study methods: It was from reference gene primer amplification that nucleated cell counts were estimated. Some clones are missing from TCRdb's copy, which holds only in-frame ones; the method was immunoSEQ multiplex PCR. V, J and clone size were drawn from that table, and D and trimming were deduced from the DNA. The data hold 55,000 to 70,000 clones, with almost 90% observed a single time. The receptor was isolated from a woman between 45 and 60 years old with active or convalescent COVID-19. Sequencing was performed on peripheral blood. The chain carries TRBV29-1 and TRBJ1-2; D gene uncertain. The CDR3 sequence is CSVTAKDGYTF. The CDR3 DNA reads as TGCAGCGTTACAGCAAAGGATGGCTACACCTTC.